This T cell receptor beta chain came from a study of regulatory T cells in long-lasting Graves disease. Study in general: For under 3 months, newly diagnosed Graves' patients had been taking antithyroid drugs.

Study observations and caveats: Persistent disease favored TRBV28, TRBJ1-2 and TRBJ2-5. Persistent Graves' patients showed less TCR diversity than newly diagnosed ones.

Building of the TCR beta libraries involved iRepertoire HTBI primers and Arm-PCR of CDR3 regions. TCRdb fed the multiplex PCR reads into MiXCR, producing one record per CDR3 protein. The sample shows some 450,000 distinct CDR3 sequences, over 15% of them seen only once. V lost 5 bases and J 0 bases, leaving 17 bases between the germline ends. The CDR3 loop spans 18 amino acids. The germline V gene has CDR1 MNHEY and CDR2 SMNVEV (reference sequence). To note about this clonotype: As yet, its antigen is unknown.

Sample time point: newly diagnosed GD, antithyroid drugs for less than 3 months. After RNA was extracted from PBMCs, the TCR library was made from it. A further study also used this sample, focusing on T cells in Graves' hyperthyroidism and ophthalmopathy.

The sequence derives from a woman between 25 and 40 years old with Graves disease. The rearrangement links TRBV27 to TRBJ2-6, with D maybe TRBD1 (5 bases). This specimen was peripheral blood mononuclear cells (PBMCs), taken at new diagnosis, from a patient treated with antithyroid drugs. The CDR3, as DNA: TGTGCCAGCAGTCCGGGTGGGGCATTAGGCTCTGGGGCCAACGTCCTGACTTTC. It encodes CASSPGGALGSGANVLTF.